This TCR beta chain emerged from a study of OX40 agonist ivuxolimab in advanced cancers. Study results and limitations: Dose levels from 0.1 to 3.0 mg/kg saw CD4+ and CD8+ blood T cells expand clonally by week 6. Some of the nonresponding patients also showed low levels of normalized T-cell clonal expansion.

If patients had autoimmune disease history or systemic immunosuppression, they were excluded. About this clone: Its antigen is not identified.

Trimming cost V 6 bases and J 2 bases; bases outside gene matches: 9. CDR1 and CDR2 from the germline V gene are SGHRS and YFSETQ. This CDR3 comprises 16 residues. Sequenced by immunoSEQ multiplex PCR; TCRdb stores in-frame clones only, minus some. Among about 77,000 clones listed, just over 90% were seen once. This clonotype was obtained from an adult with an advanced solid tumor such as melanoma, head and neck, liver or kidney cancer. The sequencing here drew on CD4+ or CD8+ T cells sorted from blood, taken in a trial of the OX40 agonist ivuxolimab. This chain uses TRBV5-1 with TRBJ1-3; 9 bases align to TRBD1. Written as DNA, the CDR3 is TGCGCCAGCACGGGACAGGGTGGAATAGCTGGAAACACCATATATTTT. It codes for CASTGQGGIAGNTIYF. The full variable domain, rest sourced from reference TRBV5-1 and TRBJ1-3, is KAGVTQTPRYLIKTRGQQVTLSCSPISGHRSVSWYQQTPGQGLQFLFEYFSETQRNKGNFPGRFSGRQFSNSRSEMNVSTLELGDSALYLCASTGQGGIAGNTIYFGEGSWLTVV.